Listed here is a single T cell receptor beta chain. Treatment in this sample: about 20 received Ad26.COV2.S at low or high dose, single or two shots; roughly five received placebo; per-sample allocation not given. At day 63 after the first vaccine or placebo injection, samples were drawn. Sequencing used immunoSEQ multiplex PCR; TCRdb keeps in-frame clones, though not all of them. The table shows about 480,000 clones, with around 88% occurring only once. This entry belongs to a study of Ad26.COV2.S vaccination and SARS-CoV-2 variants. Germline CDR1 and CDR2: LGHNA and YSLEER. Trimming took off 5 bases at V and 7 bases at J, with 14 bases between the two ends. The CDR3 has 14 amino acids.

Sequenced here: peripheral blood, sampled in a trial of Ad26.COV2.S vaccine versus placebo. The receptor's source is a person aged 18-65 years who received the Ad26.COV2.S COVID-19 vaccine or a placebo. This rearrangement joins TRBV4-3 to TRBJ2-2, with D maybe TRBD2 (6 bases). CDR3 loop: CASSGKLRGGELFF. In nucleotides, the CDR3 is TGCGCCAGCAGCGGGAAACTGCGGGGCGGGGAGCTGTTTTTT.